The sequence of this T cell receptor beta chain was determined in a study of CXCR3-negative and CXCR3-positive naive CD8 T cells. The germline V gene has CDR1 MNHEY and CDR2 SVGAGI. The CDR3 runs to 15 residues. UMI-labeled 5' RACE yielded the TRB cDNA libraries. No DNA is given; TCRdb re-called the 5' RACE reads and lists each CDR3 protein once. The table lists roughly 89,000 distinct CDR3 sequences, with approximately 1.1% in the top ten. The clonotype comes from a human donor in good health. Some clones in this sample may be carry-over from other donors' samples. The chain uses TRBV6-5 and TRBJ2-1; TCRdb names TRBD2, which stays unverified in the absence of DNA. Sequencing was done on a sample of naive CXCR3- CD8+ T cells from blood. The subset was: CD45RO-CCR7+CD27+CD95- naive CD8+ T cells lacking CXCR3 (TNR3-). CDR3 sequence: CASSKASGSRDEQFF.